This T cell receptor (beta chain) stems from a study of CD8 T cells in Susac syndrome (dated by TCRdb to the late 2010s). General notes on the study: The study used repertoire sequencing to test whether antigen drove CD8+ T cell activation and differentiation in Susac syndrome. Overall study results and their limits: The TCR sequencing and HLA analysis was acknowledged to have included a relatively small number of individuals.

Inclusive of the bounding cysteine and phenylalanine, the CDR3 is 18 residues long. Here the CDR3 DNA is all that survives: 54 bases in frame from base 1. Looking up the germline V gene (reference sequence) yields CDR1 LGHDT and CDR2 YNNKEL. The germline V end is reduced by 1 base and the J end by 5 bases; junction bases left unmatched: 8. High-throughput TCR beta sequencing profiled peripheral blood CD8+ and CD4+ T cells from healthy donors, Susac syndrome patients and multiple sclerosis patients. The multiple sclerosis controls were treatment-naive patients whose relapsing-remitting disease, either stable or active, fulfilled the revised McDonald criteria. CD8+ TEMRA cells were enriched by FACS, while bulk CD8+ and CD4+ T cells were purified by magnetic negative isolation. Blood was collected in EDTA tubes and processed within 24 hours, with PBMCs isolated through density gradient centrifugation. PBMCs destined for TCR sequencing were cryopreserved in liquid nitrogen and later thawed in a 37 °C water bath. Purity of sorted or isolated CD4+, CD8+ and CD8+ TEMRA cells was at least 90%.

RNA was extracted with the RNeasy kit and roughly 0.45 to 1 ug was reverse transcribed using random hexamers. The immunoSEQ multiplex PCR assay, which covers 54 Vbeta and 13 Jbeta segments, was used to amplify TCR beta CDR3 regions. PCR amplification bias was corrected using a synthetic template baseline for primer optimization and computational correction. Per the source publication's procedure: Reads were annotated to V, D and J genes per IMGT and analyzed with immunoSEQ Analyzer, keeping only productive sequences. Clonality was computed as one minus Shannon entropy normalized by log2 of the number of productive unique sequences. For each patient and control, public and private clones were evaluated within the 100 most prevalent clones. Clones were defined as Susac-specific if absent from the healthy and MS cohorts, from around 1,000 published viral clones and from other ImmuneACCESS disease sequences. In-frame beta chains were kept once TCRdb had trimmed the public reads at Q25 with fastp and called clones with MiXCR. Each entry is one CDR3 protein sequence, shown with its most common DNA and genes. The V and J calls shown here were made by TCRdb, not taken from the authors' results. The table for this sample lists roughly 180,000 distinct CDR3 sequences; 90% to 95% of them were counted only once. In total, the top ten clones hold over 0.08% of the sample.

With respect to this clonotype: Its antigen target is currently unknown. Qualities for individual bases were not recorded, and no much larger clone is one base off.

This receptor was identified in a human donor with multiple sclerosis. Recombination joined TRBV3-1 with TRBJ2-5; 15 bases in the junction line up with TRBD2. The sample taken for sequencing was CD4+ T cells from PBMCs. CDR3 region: CASSQALGLAGGRETQYF. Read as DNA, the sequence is TGTGCCAGCAGCCAAGCTCTTGGACTAGCGGGGGGGCGGGAGACCCAGTACTTC.